This T cell receptor (beta chain) came from a study of vaccination and CD4 T cells after COVID-19. With the Oncomine TCR Beta short-read assay, DNA from cultured CD4+ T cells was sequenced. TCRdb re-called the PCR reads with MiXCR, one entry per CDR3 protein. The sample records roughly 25,000 distinct CDR3 sequences, around two thirds being singletons. V trimming: 5 bases; J trimming: 2 bases; junction bases outside the gene matches: 6. The germline gives CDR1 MNHEY, CDR2 SMNVEV (reference sequence). This CDR3 spans 15 amino acids. On this clonotype: What it binds is not known.

The treatment was: approximately 11-day PBMC culture with coronavirus spike peptide pools or control peptides (ViraFEST assay). Nucleocapsid antibodies tested negative before and after vaccination in healthy vaccine recipients, excluding prior SARS-CoV-2 infection. The material was CD4+ T cells from blood, cultured in vitro, obtained after SARS-CoV-2 vaccination. J is TRBJ2-5 and V is TRBV27; 9 bases map to TRBD2. The TCR originated in a human donor who received a COVID-19 vaccine. The CDR3 coding sequence is TGTGCCAGCAGTCCGGGACTAGCCATTCAAGAGACCCAGTACTTC. As protein: CASSPGLAIQETQYF.